The rows below give T cell receptor beta chains drawn from one sample of a study of shared clonotypes between healthy human individuals. Here immunoSEQ multiplex PCR was the method, and the copy in TCRdb shows in-frame clones only, minus some. The sample lists around 2,000,000 clones, over 85% occurring once. Sequencing was carried out using naive CD8+ T cells sorted from blood. These receptor sequences come from a man younger than 30 in good health. The CDR3 runs from the conserved cysteine through the conserved F or W. D genes are given only for firm matches. The size of a clone is reported for some rows only, either as once, few or many, or as a class for expanded clones.

V gene,D gene,J gene,clone size,CDR3 DNA,CDR3 protein
TRBV29-1,NA,TRBJ2-2,NA,TGCAGCGCCGCAACAGGGTCGTTGGCCGGGGAGCTGTTTTTT,CSAATGSLAGELFF
TRBV2,TRBD2,TRBJ2-7,NA,TGTGCCAGCAGTGATAGGGCTAGCGGGTTCTCCTACGAGCAGTACTTC,CASSDRASGFSYEQYF
TRBV2,TRBD2,TRBJ2-7,NA,TGTGCCAGCAACCAACTAGCGGGATACTACGAGCAGTACTTC,CASNQLAGYYEQYF
TRBV19,NA,TRBJ1-5,NA,TGTGCCAGTAGTATAGATTGGGAGGATATGAATTTT,CASSIDWEDMNF
TRBV9,TRBD2,TRBJ2-2,NA,TGTGCCAGCAGCGTAGCTGACCTAGCGGGAGGGCCGCCTGCCGGGGAGCTGTTTTTT,CASSVADLAGGPPAGELFF
TRBV5-4,TRBD1,TRBJ2-7,once,TGTGCCAGCAGCCCGGGACAGGGGGTATACGAGCAGTACTTC,CASSPGQGVYEQYF
TRBV2,NA,TRBJ1-5,NA,TGTGCCAGCAGTGAAGGGGACCAGCCCCAGCATTTT,CASSEGDQPQHF
TRBV15,NA,TRBJ1-5,NA,TGTGCCACCAGCCAACCAAACACGGGACAGCCCCAGCATTTT,CATSQPNTGQPQHF
TRBV13,NA,TRBJ2-2,NA,TGTGCCAGCAGCTTCAGCGAGGTTACCGGGGAGCTGTTTTTT,CASSFSEVTGELFF
TRBV7-9,TRBD1,TRBJ1-2,NA,TGTGCCAGCAGCTTAGGGGCAGGGGGATTTCGGGATGGCTACACCTTC,CASSLGAGGFRDGYTF
TRBV5-1,NA,TRBJ1-1,NA,TGCGCCAGCAGCTCAGGAGATGTGAACACTGAAGCTTTCTTT,CASSSGDVNTEAFF
TRBV5-6,NA,TRBJ2-2,NA,TGTGCCAGCAGCTGGGACGCCGGGGAGCTGTTTTTT,CASSWDAGELFF
TRBV7-9,NA,TRBJ2-7,NA,TGTGCCAGCAGCCCAGACGGCTACGAGCAGTACTTC,CASSPDGYEQYF
TRBV19,NA,TRBJ2-7,NA,TGTGCCAGTAGTATAGATCACCTAACTCAATCCTCCTACGAGCAGTACTTC,CASSIDHLTQSSYEQYF
TRBV4-1,TRBD1,TRBJ1-2,NA,TGCGCCAGCAGCCAGGAACAGGGGGTAGGTGGCTACACCTTC,CASSQEQGVGGYTF
TRBV4-3,NA,TRBJ2-7,NA,TGCGCCAGCAGCCAAGTGGAGGGGGGACTGGAGCAGTACTTC,CASSQVEGGLEQYF
TRBV4-1,NA,TRBJ2-5,NA,TGCGCCAGCAGCCAGCCCCGGACGGATCCTCAAGAGACCCAGTACTTC,CASSQPRTDPQETQYF
TRBV21-1,NA,TRBJ1-6,NA,TGTGCCAGCCATGGGGCACCGAGTTCACCCCTCCACTTT,CASHGAPSSPLHF
TRBV5-1,TRBD2,TRBJ2-5,NA,TGCGCCACCTACCCCCCCGGGGGGGGGTACCAAGAGACCCAGTACTTC,CATYPPGGGYQETQYF
TRBV29-1,TRBD1,TRBJ2-7,once,TGCAGCGTTGAAGGGTTCTCCGGGACAGGGACCGAGCAGTACTTC,CSVEGFSGTGTEQYF
TRBV7-9,TRBD1,TRBJ2-5,NA,TGTGCCAGCAGCTCAGGGGGCGGAGAGACCCAGTACTTC,CASSSGGGETQYF
TRBV28,NA,TRBJ1-3,NA,TGTGCCAGCAGTCTGACGGGGGCAGGGGTCTCTGGAAACACCATATATTTT,CASSLTGAGVSGNTIYF
TRBV19,TRBD1,TRBJ1-1,once,TGTGCCAGTGTACGACAGGGGGAGGACAAAGCTTTCTTT,CASVRQGEDKAFF
TRBV11-2,NA,TRBJ1-6,NA,TGTGCCAGCAGCTTAGAGGGAGGGTGGGATTCACCCCTCCACTTT,CASSLEGGWDSPLHF
TRBV19,TRBD2,TRBJ2-2,NA,TGTGCCACCGGACTAGTCAGTTACACCGGGGAGCTGTTTTTT,CATGLVSYTGELFF
TRBV30,NA,TRBJ2-5,NA,TGTGCCTGGAGCGTAAAGACGGGGCAGGGGGGACAAGAGACCCAGTACTTC,CAWSVKTGQGGQETQYF
TRBV12-5,NA,TRBJ2-1,once,TGTGCTAGTGGTTTGGTAGGGACTTACTCCTACAATGAGCAGTTCTTC,CASGLVGTYSYNEQFF
TRBV6-5,NA,TRBJ1-3,NA,TGTGCCAGCAGTTACTCTCTAGACAGAGGAAACACCATATATTTT,CASSYSLDRGNTIYF
TRBV29-1,TRBD1,TRBJ2-3,NA,TGCAGCGTCCCACAAGGGACAGAAGAGTATTTT,CSVPQGTEEYF
TRBV7-3,NA,TRBJ1-1,NA,TGTGCCAGCAGCTCCTACCATGGGGCTGAAGCTTTCTTT,CASSSYHGAEAFF
TRBV5-1,NA,TRBJ2-5,NA,TGCGCCAGCAGCGCCCCGGGACTTCAAGAGACCCAGTACTTC,CASSAPGLQETQYF
TRBV6-5,NA,TRBJ2-6,NA,TGTGCCAGCACTCACGACCCTGAGGCCAACGTCCTGACTTTC,CASTHDPEANVLTF
TRBV9,NA,TRBJ1-4,NA,TGTGCCAGCAGCGCGGGGGGGAATGAAAAACTGTTTTTT,CASSAGGNEKLFF
TRBV4-1,NA,TRBJ2-5,NA,TGCGCCAGCAGATTCACAGATGGAGGGCTCCAAGAGACCCAGTACTTC,CASRFTDGGLQETQYF
TRBV10-2,NA,TRBJ1-4,NA,TGCGCCAGCGGGAACAGGGCAACTAATGAAAAACTGTTTTTT,CASGNRATNEKLFF
TRBV11-2,NA,TRBJ2-7,once,TGTGCCAGCAGCCGGGCCCGTACGAGCCACGAGCAGTACTTC,CASSRARTSHEQYF
TRBV19,NA,TRBJ2-7,NA,TGTGCCAGTAGTACCGGCCCGGGGTACGAGCAGTACTTC,CASSTGPGYEQYF
TRBV4-1,NA,TRBJ1-2,NA,TGCGCCAGCAGCCAAGATCAGTACGTTACTGGATATGGCTACACCTTC,CASSQDQYVTGYGYTF
TRBV9,TRBD1,TRBJ1-3,NA,TGTGCCAGCAGCGTCGGACAGGGGGCAGAGAACACCATATATTTT,CASSVGQGAENTIYF
TRBV7-9,NA,TRBJ2-7,NA,TGTGCCAGCGGACTCGTGGCCTCCTACGAGCAGTACTTC,CASGLVASYEQYF
TRBV27,TRBD1,TRBJ2-7,NA,TGTGCCAGCAGTTTCTCAACAGGGGAGAGCTCCTACGAGCAGTACTTC,CASSFSTGESSYEQYF
TRBV6-5,NA,TRBJ2-5,NA,TGTGCCAGCAGTTATCTGGACTACGAGACCCAGTACTTC,CASSYLDYETQYF
TRBV6-5,TRBD2,TRBJ2-3,NA,TGTGCCAGCAGTTACTCGGCGGGGGGGCCGGATACGCAGTATTTT,CASSYSAGGPDTQYF
TRBV30,NA,TRBJ2-3,NA,TGTGCCTGGAGTGTACCTCCCGGCGAAGATACGCAGTATTTT,CAWSVPPGEDTQYF
TRBV11-2,TRBD1,TRBJ2-5,NA,TGTGCCAGCAGCCCCCGGGACAGGGGGCTGGAGACCCAGTACTTC,CASSPRDRGLETQYF
TRBV28,NA,TRBJ1-3,NA,TGTGCCAGCAGTTTAAGGAGTCGGGGCGGGGGAAACACCATATATTTT,CASSLRSRGGGNTIYF
TRBV5-6,NA,TRBJ1-5,NA,TGTGCCAGCAGCTCCGGACACTATCAGCCCCAGCATTTT,CASSSGHYQPQHF
TRBV6-5,TRBD1,TRBJ1-2,NA,TGTGCCAGCAGTCCTCGGACAGGAAACTATGGCTACACCTTC,CASSPRTGNYGYTF
TRBV18,NA,TRBJ1-6,NA,TGTGCCAGCTCACCACCGAAAGGGAGCTCCTATAATTCACCCCTCCACTTT,CASSPPKGSSYNSPLHF
TRBV11-2,TRBD2,TRBJ2-5,NA,TGTGCCAGCAGCCGACTAGCGGGAGGAGGAGAGACCCAGTACTTC,CASSRLAGGGETQYF
TRBV10-3,NA,TRBJ1-5,NA,TGTGCCATCAGTGTGTTTGGGGAGAATCAGCCCCAGCATTTT,CAISVFGENQPQHF
TRBV30,NA,TRBJ1-2,NA,TGTGCCTGGAGTGTTTCGAACACGTACTGGGGAACATTCCCGAACTATGGCTACACCTTC,CAWSVSNTYWGTFPNYGYTF
TRBV5-1,NA,TRBJ2-3,NA,TGCGCCAGCAGCTTGGAGTCGGTTAGCACAGATACGCAGTATTTT,CASSLESVSTDTQYF
TRBV30,NA,TRBJ1-5,few,TGTGCCTTCTCGCGCCAGGGAGGCTCCAATCAGCCCCAGCATTTT,CAFSRQGGSNQPQHF